Following are 17 T cell receptor beta chains from one sample sequenced in a study of T-cell reconstitution after alpha-beta-depleted transplantation in children. During its preparation, the TCRbeta library received unique molecular identifiers. TCRdb re-derived calls from the PCR reads in MiXCR, one entry per CDR3 protein. The table records hundreds of thousands of distinct CDR3 sequences, 9.9% of them present only once. The sequencing used PBMCs from the stem cell graft donor, collected from the stem cell graft. These receptors were obtained from a human donor who donated a stem cell graft to a child with SCID.

This rearrangement joins TRBV27 to TRBJ1-5; D is possibly TRBD1 (5 bases). V was cut by 5 bases and J by 7 bases, with 12 bases left in between. Germline values: CDR1 MNHEY, CDR2 SMNVEV (reference sequence). CDR3 size: 13 residues. CDR3 nucleotide sequence: TGTGCCAGCAGTCCGACAGTGAGGCAGCCCCAGCATTTT. Translated, it gives CASSPTVRQPQHF.

The chain joins TRBV18 to TRBJ2-7, with D uncertain. The length of the CDR3 is 17 residues. Trimming shortened V by 4 bases and J by 3 bases, and 22 bases separated the two germline ends. CDR1 and CDR2 (germline): KGHSH, LQKENI. CDR3 DNA: TGTGCCAGCTCACTCTATTCAAGACCGAAAACCAGCTACGAGCAGTACTTC. Amino acids: CASSLYSRPKTSYEQYF.

The chain is built from TRBV20-1 and TRBJ2-1; D is unclear. V lost 5 bases, J lost 7 bases, and 9 bases lay in between. This CDR3 is built from 11 residues. CDR1 and CDR2 (germline): DFQATT, SNEGSKA (reference sequence). The CDR3 here is CSAPLKNEQFF. The CDR3 DNA follows: TGCAGTGCTCCGTTAAAAAATGAGCAGTTCTTC.

This sequence joins TRBV27 and TRBJ2-4; the D is unclear. The V gene's germline CDR1 is MNHEY and CDR2 SMNVEV (reference sequence). This CDR3 is 17 amino acids long. With 1 base removed from V and 0 bases from J, the gap between germline ends came to 13 bases. This CDR3 reads CASSLLFGTLAKNIQYF. The CDR3 DNA reads as TGTGCCAGCAGTTTATTATTCGGAACCTTAGCCAAAAACATTCAGTACTTC.

V is TRBV12-3 or TRBV12-4 and J is TRBJ1-5; no reliable D call. The germline V and J ends were trimmed by 2 bases and 6 bases, with 8 bases remaining between them. This CDR3 is 13 amino acids long. CDR3 in DNA: TGTGCCAGCAGTTTATGGTTCTTTCAGCCCCAGCATTTT. Its translation is CASSLWFFQPQHF.

Only a few counts were recorded for this clonotype. The chain combines TRBV7-9 with TRBJ2-5; the D call may be TRBD1 or TRBD2 (5 bases each). The CDR3 length is 13 residues. CDR1 and CDR2 from the germline V gene are SEHNR and FQNEAQ (reference sequence). Trimming cost V 0 bases and J 5 bases, with 7 bases left between them. CDR3 residues: CASSLAGDETQYF. CDR3 DNA: TGTGCCAGCAGCTTAGCAGGGGACGAGACCCAGTACTTC.

The V call is TRBV3-1, the J call TRBJ2-3; D is undetermined. The germline V and J ends were trimmed by 11 bases and 3 bases, with 21 bases remaining between them. In germline, CDR1 is LGHDT, CDR2 YNNKEL (reference sequence). The CDR3 runs 15 residues. The CDR3 sequence: CASSKVVPWTDTQYF. The CDR3 DNA reads as TGTGCCTCCTCCAAAGTGGTCCCTTGGACAGATACGCAGTATTTT.

The V and J genes are TRBV7-9 and TRBJ2-3, with a weak D call TRBD1 (6 bases). The CDR3 is made up of 16 amino acids. The V end was cut by 3 bases, the J end by 1 base, with 14 bases between. Germline V gene lookup returns CDR1 SEHNR and CDR2 FQNEAQ (reference sequence). As DNA, the CDR3 is TGTGCCAGCAGCTTCAAAGGGGGTGGAGGCACAGATACGCAGTATTTT. Its translation is CASSFKGGGGTDTQYF.

This clonotype was seen only a few times. This sequence joins TRBV3-1 and TRBJ2-2; 12 bases match TRBD2. V shed 2 bases and J 6 bases; nucleotides not matched to a gene: 19. CDR1 is LGHDT and CDR2 is YNNKEL in the germline V gene (reference sequence). The CDR3 has 21 amino acids. The CDR3 coding sequence is TGTGCCAGCAGCCAAAATAGGAGGCTAGCGGGGGGGCGCCTTATCGCCGGGGAGCTGTTTTTT. It translates to CASSQNRRLAGGRLIAGELFF.

The J gene is TRBJ2-5, the V gene TRBV19; TRBD2 matches at 7 bases. CDR1 LNHDA and CDR2 SQIVND come from the germline V gene (reference sequence). This CDR3 has 17 residues. V was pared by 2 bases and J by 2 bases, with 11 bases of the junction left unmatched. The CDR3 nucleotides are TGTGCCAGTAGTATATCCCACGGAGCGGGGATTCAAGAGACCCAGTACTTC. Encoded protein: CASSISHGAGIQETQYF.

This clonotype was counted between two and nine times. The chain has TRBV7-9 and TRBJ1-2; D gene ambiguous. Germline-derived CDR1 and CDR2 are SEHNR and FQNEAQ (reference sequence). Trimming took off 5 bases at V and 5 bases at J, with 15 bases between the two ends. The CDR3 consists of 14 residues. This CDR3 is CASSQTQIVYGYTF. CDR3 coding DNA: TGTGCCAGCAGCCAGACACAAATAGTTTATGGCTACACCTTC.

In this sample, this clonotype turned up a few times. The chain employs TRBV20-1 and TRBJ2-1; 15 positions agree with TRBD2. The germline V gene encodes CDR1 DFQATT and CDR2 SNEGSKA (reference sequence). V lost 4 bases to trimming and J lost 4 bases; unmatched junction nucleotides: 5. The CDR3 totals 16 residues. The CDR3 DNA follows: TGCAGTGCTACAACAGGGACTAGCGGGGGGTACAATGAGCAGTTCTTC. Translated: CSATTGTSGGYNEQFF.

This clonotype was found a few times. The chain links TRBV10-3 to TRBJ2-7; 7 bases fit TRBD1. V lost 4 bases to trimming and J lost 2 bases; unmatched junction nucleotides: 8. Germline CDR1 and CDR2: ENHRY and SYGVKD. This CDR3 is 15 amino acids long. The CDR3 DNA follows: TGTGCCATCAGTGGACGGGGACAGTCGCCCTACGAGCAGTACTTC. Amino acids: CAISGRGQSPYEQYF.

CDR3 in amino acids: CAISYSAGETQYF. The CDR3, as DNA: TGTGCCATCAGTTATTCGGCCGGGGAGACCCAGTACTTC. The chain is built from TRBV10-3 and TRBJ2-5, with D uncertain. With 5 bases removed from V and 5 bases from J, the gap between germline ends came to 12 bases. The CDR3 length is 13 residues. Germline V gives CDR1 ENHRY, CDR2 SYGVKD.

This clonotype was seen at least ten times. This sequence joins TRBV5-1 and TRBJ1-1, with unresolved D. CDR1 and CDR2 from the germline V gene are SGHRS and YFSETQ. The germline V and J ends were trimmed by 0 bases and 0 bases, with 6 bases remaining between them. This CDR3 is built from 14 residues. DNA for the CDR3: TGCGCCAGCAGCTTGGAACAGATGAACACTGAAGCTTTCTTT. It is translated as CASSLEQMNTEAFF.

The rearrangement uses TRBV4-2 and TRBJ1-1, with D possibly matching TRBD1 (5 bases). This CDR3 has 17 residues. From germline, CDR1 is LGHNA and CDR2 YNFKEQ. V was cut by 0 bases and J by 1 base, with 15 bases left in between. In DNA form, the CDR3 reads TGTGCCAGCAGCCAAGATAGGTCAGGGACGGCGAACACTGAAGCTTTCTTT. The encoded protein is CASSQDRSGTANTEAFF.

The chain carries TRBV12-3 or TRBV12-4 and TRBJ1-1; 9 bases agree with TRBD1. The CDR3 extends over 14 amino acids. Unmatched junction bases numbered 5, after V lost 9 bases and J lost 0 bases. The CDR3 sequence is CASNRGQLNTEAFF. In nucleotides, the CDR3 is TGTGCCAGTAACAGGGGGCAATTGAACACTGAAGCTTTCTTT.